These 20 T cell receptor beta chains originate from one sample sequenced in a study of blood T cell repertoires in COVID-19. TCRdb keeps only in-frame clones here, not all; method: immunoSEQ multiplex PCR. The sample carries 200,000 or so clones, about 90% recorded once. Sequenced sample: peripheral blood. The origin of the receptors is a woman aged 65 to 85 with acute or convalescent COVID-19.

This clone occurred once. The chain employs TRBV14 and TRBJ2-7; 7 nucleotides align to TRBD2. The CDR3 extends over 15 amino acids. The ends lost 1 base at V and 0 bases at J; junction bases unmatched: 3. Germline CDR1 is SGHDN and CDR2 is FVKESK. CDR3 amino acids: CASSQGTSASYEQYF. CDR3 DNA: TGTGCCAGCAGCCAAGGCACTAGCGCCTCCTACGAGCAGTACTTC.

J is TRBJ1-4 and V is TRBV10-3; D remains ambiguous. The CDR3 runs 15 residues. Per the germline V gene, CDR1 is ENHRY and CDR2 is SYGVKD. The V and J ends lost 3 bases and 8 bases respectively, with 16 bases between them. CDR3 protein: CAISDSVESREKLFF. CDR3 coding DNA: TGTGCCATCAGTGATTCGGTGGAATCGAGGGAAAAACTGTTTTTT.

V and J are TRBV24-1 and TRBJ2-3; 7 bases fit TRBD2. The length of the CDR3 is 16 residues. Germline V gene lookup returns CDR1 KGHDR and CDR2 SFDVKD. Germline trimming cut 5 bases from V and 0 bases from J; bases unmatched to any gene: 7. CDR3 in DNA: TGTGCCACCAGTGTAGGTAGCGGGTCTAGCACAGATACGCAGTATTTT. This translates into CATSVGSGSSTDTQYF.

This chain uses TRBV6-5 with TRBJ1-1, with no clear D. Germline assignment: CDR1 MNHEY and CDR2 SVGAGI. V shed 5 bases and J shed 2 bases, with 3 bases lying between them. The CDR3 is made up of 11 amino acids. For the CDR3, the DNA is TGTGCCAGCAGTCGTAACACTGAAGCTTTCTTT. It is translated as CASSRNTEAFF.

The rearrangement joins TRBV7-9 to TRBJ1-1, with D perhaps TRBD1 (5 bases). Germline-derived CDR1 and CDR2 are SEHNR and FQNEAQ (reference sequence). There are 14 residues in the CDR3. Trimming cost V 5 bases and J 1 base, with 11 bases left between them. CDR3 protein: CASSRSGGNTEAFF. The CDR3 bases are TGTGCCAGCAGCCGCTCCGGGGGGAACACTGAAGCTTTCTTT.

The chain links TRBV7-9 to TRBJ1-2; possible D gene TRBD1, 5 bases. Germline-derived CDR1 and CDR2 are SEHNR and FQNEAQ (reference sequence). This CDR3 has 14 residues. V shed 3 bases and J shed 8 bases, with 16 bases lying between them. CDR3: CASSLATTANGYTF. The CDR3 nucleotides read TGTGCCAGCAGCTTGGCCACGACAGCCAACGGCTACACCTTC.

The chain joins TRBV5-1 to TRBJ2-3; a possible D gene is TRBD1 (6 bases). Trimming pared 6 bases from V and 4 bases from J, leaving 15 bases between. Germline V lookup: CDR1 SGHRS, CDR2 YFSETQ. The length of the CDR3 is 14 residues. The CDR3 reads CASTPTGNPDTQYF. DNA of the CDR3: TGCGCCAGCACCCCGACAGGAAACCCAGATACGCAGTATTTT.

J is TRBJ1-2 and V is TRBV28; 9 bases line up with TRBD1. With V trimmed by 6 bases and J by 8 bases, 13 bases remained unmatched. The germline V gene has CDR1 MDHEN and CDR2 SYDVKM. The CDR3 has 15 amino acids. CDR3 DNA: TGTGCCAGCAGACCTACAGGGGGCGCGGCAAGGGGCTACACCTTC. It yields the protein CASRPTGGAARGYTF.

This clone was observed a single time. The CDR3 coding sequence is TGTGCCAGCAGTCCGGACAGGGGAGGCTATGGCTACACCTTC. It translates to CASSPDRGGYGYTF. The chain combines TRBV6-5 with TRBJ1-2; 9 bases line up with TRBD1. The CDR3 is 14 amino acids. Germline V lookup: CDR1 MNHEY, CDR2 SVGAGI. The ends lost 5 bases at V and 4 bases at J; junction bases unmatched: 5.

This chain joins TRBV5-1 and TRBJ2-6, with 7 positions matching TRBD1. In germline, CDR1 is SGHRS, CDR2 YFSETQ. This CDR3 comprises 16 residues. Germline trimming cut 0 bases from V and 2 bases from J; bases unmatched to any gene: 2. Here the CDR3 reads CASSLDRGAGANVLTF. Here the CDR3 DNA reads TGCGCCAGCAGCTTGGACAGGGGAGCTGGGGCCAACGTCCTGACTTTC. Full variable domain (rest looked up from reference TRBV5-1 and TRBJ2-6): KAGVTQTPRYLIKTRGQQVTLSCSPISGHRSVSWYQQTPGQGLQFLFEYFSETQRNKGNFPGRFSGRQFSNSRSEMNVSTLELGDSALYLCASSLDRGAGANVLTFGAGSRLTVL.

V and J are TRBV5-1 and TRBJ2-2; TRBD2 might be the D (6 bases). The V gene's germline CDR1 is SGHRS and CDR2 YFSETQ. Between the trimmed V and J ends, which lost 4 bases and 0 bases, there was a span of 13 bases. CDR3 length: 16 amino acids. The CDR3 sequence: CASSAAGTPNTGELFF. The CDR3 DNA is TGCGCCAGCAGCGCCGCCGGGACTCCGAACACCGGGGAGCTGTTTTTT. The whole variable domain, filled in from reference TRBV5-1 and TRBJ2-2, reads KAGVTQTPRYLIKTRGQQVTLSCSPISGHRSVSWYQQTPGQGLQFLFEYFSETQRNKGNFPGRFSGRQFSNSRSEMNVSTLELGDSALYLCASSAAGTPNTGELFFGEGSRLTVL.

Comment on this clone: One junction end does not reproduce the germline sequence, and a read error may be involved. This chain joins TRBV7-7 and TRBJ2-2; D possibly corresponds to TRBD1 (5 bases). CDR3 length: 14 amino acids. The germline CDR1 and CDR2 sequences are SSHAT and FNYEAQ (reference sequence). The CDR3 sequence: CASSLQVNTGELFF. The CDR3 DNA follows: TGTGCTAGCAGCTTACAGGTGAACACCGGGGAGCTGTTTTTT.

The DNA of the CDR3 is TGTGCCAGCAGTTACGGGGGACAGGGGTACACTGAAGCTTTCTTT. This gives the protein CASSYGGQGYTEAFF. This sequence joins TRBV6-2 or TRBV6-3 and TRBJ1-1, with 10 bases that match TRBD1. After removal of 2 bases from V and 3 bases from J, the junction contained 3 bases not matched to a gene. The CDR3 is 15 amino acids. Looked up from germline, CDR1 is MNHEY and CDR2 is SVGEGT.

This chain joins TRBV5-1 and TRBJ1-4; TRBD1 agrees at 10 bases. The CDR3 length is 16 residues. J lost 1 base, V lost 4 bases, and 4 bases had no gene match. Germline CDR1 reads SGHRS; CDR2 reads YFSETQ. The CDR3 nucleotides read TGCGCCAGCAGCGCGACAGGGGGCATAACTAATGAAAAACTGTTTTTT. Protein product: CASSATGGITNEKLFF.

The chain combines TRBV7-9 with TRBJ2-5; 10 nucleotides agree with TRBD1. CDR1 is SEHNR, CDR2 FQNEAQ, per germline (reference sequence). This CDR3 comprises 18 residues. The junction had 12 bases not matched to a gene; V was cut back by 4 bases and J by 1 base. The CDR3 sequence: CASSSYIGTGVFQETQYF. In DNA, the CDR3 is TGTGCCAGCAGCTCCTACATAGGGACAGGGGTATTCCAAGAGACCCAGTACTTC.

This clone turned up a few times. CDR3 in amino acids: CASRLQAWNTEAFF. In nucleotides, the CDR3 is TGTGCCAGCAGACTGCAGGCCTGGAACACTGAAGCTTTCTTT. This chain links TRBV27 with TRBJ1-1; no definite D call. The ends were cut back, 6 bases at V and 1 base at J, with 12 bases in the middle. The CDR3 extends over 14 amino acids. In germline, CDR1 is MNHEY, CDR2 SMNVEV (reference sequence).

The chain employs TRBV2 and TRBJ1-1, with a tentative D call TRBD1 (6 bases). V was pared by 7 bases and J by 4 bases, with 13 bases between. The CDR3 contains 13 residues. Germline lookup yields CDR1 SNHLY and CDR2 FYNNEI. The CDR3 sequence: CASMAQGITEAFF. DNA of the CDR3: TGTGCCAGCATGGCACAGGGAATCACTGAAGCTTTCTTT.

The V gene is TRBV19, the J gene TRBJ1-5, with D possibly TRBD1 on 6 matching bases. CDR1 LNHDA and CDR2 SQIVND come from the germline V gene (reference sequence). Between the trimmed V and J ends, which lost 7 bases and 7 bases, there was a span of 20 bases. The CDR3 runs to 15 residues. The CDR3 coding sequence is TGTGCCAGTATTAGCGCAGGGGTTGGGGGACAGCCCCAGCATTTT. As protein: CASISAGVGGQPQHF.

This chain joins TRBV9 and TRBJ2-2; D unclear. Per the germline V gene, CDR1 is SGDLS and CDR2 is YYNGEE. The ends were cut back, 0 bases at V and 0 bases at J, with 6 bases in the middle. The CDR3 is made up of 15 amino acids. CDR3 sequence (DNA): TGTGCCAGCAGCGTAGCTCCGGCGAACACCGGGGAGCTGTTTTTT. It codes for CASSVAPANTGELFF.

The chain combines TRBV7-2 with TRBJ2-5; a possible D gene is TRBD2 (7 bases). CDR3 size: 15 residues. Germline V gives CDR1 SGHTA, CDR2 FQGNSA. Trimming cost V 1 base and J 5 bases, with 14 bases left between them. In DNA form, the CDR3 reads TGTGCCAGCAGCTTAGGGGGGGGCTCAAGCGAGACCCAGTACTTC. The encoded protein is CASSLGGGSSETQYF. Filled out from reference TRBV7-2 and TRBJ2-5, the complete variable domain reads GAGVSQSPSNKVTEKGKDVELRCDPISGHTALYWYRQSLGQGLEFLIYFQGNSAPDKSGLPSDRFSAERTGGSVSTLTIQRTQQEDSAVYLCASSLGGGSSETQYFGPGTRLLVL.